This T cell receptor beta chain came from a study of TIL therapy for anti-PD-1-resistant metastatic lung cancer. Whole-study context: Progressing patients received lymphodepletion, expanded TIL infusion and IL-2.

V trimming: 8 bases; J trimming: 9 bases; junction bases outside the gene matches: 16. The CDR3 consists of 15 residues. Germline values: CDR1 SEHNR, CDR2 FQNEAQ (reference sequence). Overall study findings and caveats: After infusion, TIL clonotypes partly replaced peripheral T cells and declined over months.

The time point was: pre-treatment sample, taken before nivolumab and TIL therapy. This was the immunoSEQ v3 assay. The protocol was immunoSEQ multiplex PCR, while the TCRdb copy is restricted to in-frame clones and leaves out a portion. The sample has more than 55,000 clones; approximately 75% are singletons. Concerning this clone: Its antigen remains unknown.

The material sequenced was blood, taken at baseline. The rearrangement links TRBV7-9 to TRBJ2-5; the match to TRBD2 covers 9 bases. The TCR sequence derives from a person between 30 and 80 years old with non-small cell lung cancer. This CDR3 is CASHGTSSSQSAQYF. CDR3 nucleotides: TGTGCCAGCCATGGGACTAGCTCAAGTCAGTCGGCCCAGTACTTC. The entire variable domain, with the rest obtained from reference TRBV7-9 and TRBJ2-5, is as follows: DTGVSQNPRHKITKRGQNVTFRCDPISEHNRLYWYRQTLGQGPEFLTYFQNEAQLEKSRLLSDRFSAERPKGSFSTLEIQRTEQGDSAMYLCASHGTSSSQSAQYFGPGTRLLVL.